This TCR beta chain stems from a study of shared clonotypes between healthy human individuals. Study summary: A few men and a couple of women, aged 18 to 49, were donors.

Generated by immunoSEQ multiplex PCR, the TCRdb table keeps only in-frame clones and is missing some. The sample shows under 600,000 clones, more than 95% of them seen only once. The TCR originated in a woman in her thirties in good health. The sequenced material came from naive CD4+ T cells sorted from blood. Regarding subset: CD45RA+ positively selected.

The CDR3 loop reads CASSQGPPAGYGYTF. The CDR3, as DNA: TGCGCCAGCAGCCAAGGGCCCCCGGCTGGATATGGCTACACCTTC. The genes are TRBV5-1 and TRBJ1-2; D remains ambiguous. This CDR3 region has 15 residues. Between the trimmed V and J ends, which lost 4 bases and 5 bases, there was a span of 18 bases. Germline V CDR1 and CDR2: SGHRS, YFSETQ. The full variable domain, in which reference TRBV5-1 and TRBJ1-2 provide the parts outside the CDR3, is KAGVTQTPRYLIKTRGQQVTLSCSPISGHRSVSWYQQTPGQGLQFLFEYFSETQRNKGNFPGRFSGRQFSNSRSEMNVSTLELGDSALYLCASSQGPPAGYGYTFGSGTRLTVV.